This TCR beta chain came from a study of blood T cell repertoires in COVID-19. Turning to the study itself: The samples span acute and convalescent COVID-19 from the United States, Italy and Spain. In each case, the material was cDNA or gDNA derived from T cells, B-cell-depleted T cells, or PBMCs.

The CDR3 has 16 residues. V was pared by 3 bases and J by 3 bases, with 18 bases between. CDR1 and CDR2 from the germline V gene are MDHEN and SYDVKM. Source study methods: Nucleated cell counts were estimated from reference gene primer amplification. Here immunoSEQ multiplex PCR was the method, and the copy in TCRdb shows in-frame clones only, minus some. V and J calls and clone size come straight from that table; D and trimming were deduced from the DNA. Of some 270,000 clones listed, nearly 90% are singletons. Many counts were recorded for this clone. The rearrangement joins TRBV28 to TRBJ2-7; the D gene is possibly TRBD1 (5 bases). Material for sequencing was peripheral blood. This sequence was found in a woman aged 40 to 50 who had recovered from COVID-19. As DNA, the CDR3 is TGTGCCAGCAGTTTCAACCCTTGGGCAGGGAACTACGAGCAGTACTTC. The encoded protein is CASSFNPWAGNYEQYF.